The clone carrying this T cell receptor beta chain was counted ten times or more. Germline V gives CDR1 SGHAT, CDR2 FQNNGV. This CDR3 region has 14 residues. V was pared by 3 bases and J by 0 bases, with 8 bases between. RNA transcripts were the source from which TCR beta CDR3 regions were amplified. HTBI-primed first-round RT-PCR preceded second-round multiplex PCR. TCRdb fed the multiplex PCR reads into MiXCR, producing one record per CDR3 protein. The data hold 500,000 to 700,000 distinct CDR3 sequences, with roughly 20% observed a single time. The data were taken from a study of Graves' ophthalmopathy and Graves' hyperthyroidism.

The sequencing sample was made of peripheral blood. The receptor comes from a woman aged 18-30 years with stable Graves' hyperthyroidism. Some clones in this sample may be carry-over from other donors' samples. The V and J genes are TRBV11-2 and TRBJ2-5; D is ambiguous. In DNA form, the CDR3 reads TGTGCCAGCAGCTTCGATCGGTACCAAGAGACCCAGTACTTC. Its translation is CASSFDRYQETQYF.